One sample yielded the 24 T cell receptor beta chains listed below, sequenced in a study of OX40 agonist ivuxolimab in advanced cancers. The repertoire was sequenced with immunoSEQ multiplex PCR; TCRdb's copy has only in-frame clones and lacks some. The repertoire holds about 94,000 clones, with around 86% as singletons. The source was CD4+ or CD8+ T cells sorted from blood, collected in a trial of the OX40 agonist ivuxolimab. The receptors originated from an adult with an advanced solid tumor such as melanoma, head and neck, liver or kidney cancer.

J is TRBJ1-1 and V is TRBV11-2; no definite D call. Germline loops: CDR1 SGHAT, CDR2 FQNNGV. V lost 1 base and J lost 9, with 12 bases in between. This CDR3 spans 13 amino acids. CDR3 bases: TGTGCCAGCAGCTTAGGACGGGAAACTCAAGCTTTCTTT. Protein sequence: CASSLGRETQAFF.

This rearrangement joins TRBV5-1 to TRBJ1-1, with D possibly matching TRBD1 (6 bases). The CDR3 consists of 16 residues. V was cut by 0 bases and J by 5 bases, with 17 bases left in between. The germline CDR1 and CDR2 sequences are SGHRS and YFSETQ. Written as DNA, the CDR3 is TGCGCCAGCAGCTTGGAAACAGGGAATTATAAGACTGAAGCTTTCTTT. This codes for CASSLETGNYKTEAFF.

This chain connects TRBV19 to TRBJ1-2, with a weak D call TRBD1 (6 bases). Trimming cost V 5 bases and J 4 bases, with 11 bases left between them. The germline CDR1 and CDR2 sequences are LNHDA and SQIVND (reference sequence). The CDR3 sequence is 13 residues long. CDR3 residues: CASSPRDTYGYTF. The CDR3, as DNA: TGTGCCAGTAGTCCACGGGACACCTATGGCTACACCTTC.

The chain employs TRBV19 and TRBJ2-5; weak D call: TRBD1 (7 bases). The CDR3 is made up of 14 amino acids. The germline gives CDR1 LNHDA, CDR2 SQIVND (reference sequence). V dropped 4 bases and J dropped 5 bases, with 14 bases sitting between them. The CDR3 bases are TGTGCCAGTAGTACCATGACAGGGAGGGAGACCCAGTACTTC. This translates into CASSTMTGRETQYF. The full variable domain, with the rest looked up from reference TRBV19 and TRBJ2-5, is DGGITQSPKYLFRKEGQNVTLSCEQNLNHDAMYWYRQDPGQGLRLIYYSQIVNDFQKGDIAEGYSVSREKKESFPLTVTSAQKNPTAFYLCASSTMTGRETQYFGPGTRLLVL.

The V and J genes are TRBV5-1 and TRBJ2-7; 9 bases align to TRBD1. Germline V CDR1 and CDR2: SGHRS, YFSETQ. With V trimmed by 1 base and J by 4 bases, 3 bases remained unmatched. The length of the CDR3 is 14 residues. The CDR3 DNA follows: TGCGCCAGCAGCTTGTTGGGGACAGGGTACGAGCAGTACTTC. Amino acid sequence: CASSLLGTGYEQYF.

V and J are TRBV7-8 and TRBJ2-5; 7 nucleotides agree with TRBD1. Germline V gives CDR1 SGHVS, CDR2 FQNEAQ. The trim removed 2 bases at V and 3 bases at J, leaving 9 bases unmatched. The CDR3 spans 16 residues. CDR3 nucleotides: TGTGCCAGCAGCTTAAGACCGGACAGGAGTAAAGAGACCCAGTACTTC. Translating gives CASSLRPDRSKETQYF.

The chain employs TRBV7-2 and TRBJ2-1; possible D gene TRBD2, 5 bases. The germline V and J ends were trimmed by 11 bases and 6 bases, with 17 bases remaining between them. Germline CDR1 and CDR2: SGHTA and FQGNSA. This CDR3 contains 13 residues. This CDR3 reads CALTGGSGNEQFF. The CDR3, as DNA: TGTGCCCTCACGGGCGGGTCGGGCAATGAGCAGTTCTTC.

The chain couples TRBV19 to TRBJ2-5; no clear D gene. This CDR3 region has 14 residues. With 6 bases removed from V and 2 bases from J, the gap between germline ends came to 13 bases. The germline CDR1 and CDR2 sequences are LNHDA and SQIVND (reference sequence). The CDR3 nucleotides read TGTGCCAGTAGGTCCGATCCCCTACAAGAGACCCAGTACTTC. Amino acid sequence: CASRSDPLQETQYF.

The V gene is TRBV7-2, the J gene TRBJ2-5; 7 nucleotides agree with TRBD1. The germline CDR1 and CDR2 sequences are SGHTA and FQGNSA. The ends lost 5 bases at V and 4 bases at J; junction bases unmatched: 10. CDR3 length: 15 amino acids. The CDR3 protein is CASSQRQGTGETQYF. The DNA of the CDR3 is TGTGCCAGCAGCCAACGACAGGGAACGGGAGAGACCCAGTACTTC.

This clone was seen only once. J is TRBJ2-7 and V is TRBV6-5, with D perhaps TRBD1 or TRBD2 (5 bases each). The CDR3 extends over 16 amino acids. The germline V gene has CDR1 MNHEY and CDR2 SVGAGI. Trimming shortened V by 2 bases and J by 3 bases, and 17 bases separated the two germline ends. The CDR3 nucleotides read TGTGCCAGCAGTTACCTTCCCGTGGGGGTTCTCTACGAGCAGTACTTC. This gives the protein CASSYLPVGVLYEQYF.

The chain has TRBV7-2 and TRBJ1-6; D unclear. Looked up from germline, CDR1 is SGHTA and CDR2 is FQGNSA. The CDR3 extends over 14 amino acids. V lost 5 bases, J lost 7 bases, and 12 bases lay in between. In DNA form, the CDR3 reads TGTGCCAGCAGCGACCCCGGGCCGAATTCACCCCTCCACTTT. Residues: CASSDPGPNSPLHF.

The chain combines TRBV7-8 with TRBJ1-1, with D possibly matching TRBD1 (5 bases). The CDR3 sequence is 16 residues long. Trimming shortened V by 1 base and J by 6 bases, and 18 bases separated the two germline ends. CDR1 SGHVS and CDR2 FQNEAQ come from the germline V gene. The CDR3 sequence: CASSLEVAAWGAEAFF. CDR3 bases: TGTGCCAGCAGCTTAGAGGTTGCGGCTTGGGGGGCTGAAGCTTTCTTT. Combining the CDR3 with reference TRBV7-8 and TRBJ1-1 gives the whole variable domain GAGVSQSPRYKVAKRGQDVALRCDPISGHVSLFWYQQALGQGPEFLTYFQNEAQLDKSGLPSDRFFAERPEGSVSTLKIQRTQQEDSAVYLCASSLEVAAWGAEAFFGQGTRLTVV.

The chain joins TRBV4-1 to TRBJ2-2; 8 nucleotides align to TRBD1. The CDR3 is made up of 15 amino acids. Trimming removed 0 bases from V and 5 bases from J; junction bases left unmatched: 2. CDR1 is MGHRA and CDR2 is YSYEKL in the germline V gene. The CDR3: CASSQDRTGTGELFF. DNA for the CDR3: TGCGCCAGCAGCCAAGACCGGACAGGGACCGGGGAGCTGTTTTTT.

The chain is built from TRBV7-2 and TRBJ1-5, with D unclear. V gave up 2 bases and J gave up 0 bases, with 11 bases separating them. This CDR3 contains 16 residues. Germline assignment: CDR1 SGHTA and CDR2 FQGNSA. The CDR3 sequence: CASSLYAGPSNQPQHF. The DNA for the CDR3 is TGTGCCAGCAGCTTATATGCAGGTCCTAGCAATCAGCCCCAGCATTTT.

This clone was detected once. The CDR3 protein is CASSLASVAGELFF. The DNA for the CDR3 is TGTGCCAGCAGCTTAGCGTCAGTGGCCGGGGAGCTGTTTTTT. The chain joins TRBV7-8 to TRBJ2-2; D gene uncertain. Germline-derived CDR1 and CDR2 are SGHVS and FQNEAQ. The CDR3 has 14 amino acids. The V gene lost 0 bases and the J gene lost 6 bases, with 8 bases spanning the gap.

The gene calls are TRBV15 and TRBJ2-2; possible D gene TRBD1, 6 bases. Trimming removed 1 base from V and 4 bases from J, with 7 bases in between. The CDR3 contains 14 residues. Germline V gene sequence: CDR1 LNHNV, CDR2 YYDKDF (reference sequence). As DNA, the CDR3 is TGTGCCACCAGCAGAGTACAGGGCACCGGGGAGCTGTTTTTT. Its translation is CATSRVQGTGELFF.

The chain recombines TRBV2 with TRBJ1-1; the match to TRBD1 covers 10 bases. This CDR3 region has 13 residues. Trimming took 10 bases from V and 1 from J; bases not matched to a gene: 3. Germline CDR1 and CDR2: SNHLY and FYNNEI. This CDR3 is CATRQGANTEAFF. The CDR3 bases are TGTGCCACCCGACAGGGGGCGAACACTGAAGCTTTCTTT. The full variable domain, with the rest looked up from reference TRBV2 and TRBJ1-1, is EPEVTQTPSHQVTQMGQEVILRCVPISNHLYFYWYRQILGQKVEFLVSFYNNEISEKSEIFDDQFSVERPDGSNFTLKIRSTKLEDSAMYFCATRQGANTEAFFGQGTRLTVV.

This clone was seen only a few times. Here the CDR3 reads CASSWDRENTIYF. CDR3 bases: TGTGCCAGCAGCTGGGACAGAGAAAACACCATATATTTT. V and J are TRBV7-9 and TRBJ1-3; 7 nucleotides align to TRBD1. Germline V CDR1 and CDR2: SEHNR, FQNEAQ (reference sequence). V was clipped by 4 bases and J by 6 bases; unmatched bases: 3. The CDR3 spans 13 residues.

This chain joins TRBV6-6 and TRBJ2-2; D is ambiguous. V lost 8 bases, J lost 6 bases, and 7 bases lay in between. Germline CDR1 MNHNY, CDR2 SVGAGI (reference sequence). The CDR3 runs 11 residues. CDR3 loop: CASSEAGELFF. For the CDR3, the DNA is TGTGCCAGCTCAGAGGCCGGGGAGCTGTTTTTT.

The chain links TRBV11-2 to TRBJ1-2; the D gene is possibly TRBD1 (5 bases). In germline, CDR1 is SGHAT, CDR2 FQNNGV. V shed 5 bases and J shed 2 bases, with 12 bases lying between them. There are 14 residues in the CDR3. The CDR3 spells CASSPLGGNYGYTF. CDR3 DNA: TGTGCCAGCAGCCCCCTCGGGGGGAACTATGGCTACACCTTC.

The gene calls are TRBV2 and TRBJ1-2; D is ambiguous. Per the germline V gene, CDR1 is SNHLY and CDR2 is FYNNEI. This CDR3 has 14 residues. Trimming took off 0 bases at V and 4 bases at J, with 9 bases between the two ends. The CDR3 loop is CASSEASGTYGYTF. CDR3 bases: TGTGCCAGCAGTGAAGCTAGTGGTACCTATGGCTACACCTTC.

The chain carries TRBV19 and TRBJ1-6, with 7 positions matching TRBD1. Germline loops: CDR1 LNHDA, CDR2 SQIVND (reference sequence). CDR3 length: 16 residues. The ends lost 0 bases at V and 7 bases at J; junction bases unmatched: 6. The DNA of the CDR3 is TGTGCCAGTAGTATAGACCCGGGACAGAAGAATTCACCCCTCCACTTT. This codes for CASSIDPGQKNSPLHF. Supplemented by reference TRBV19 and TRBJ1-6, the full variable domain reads DGGITQSPKYLFRKEGQNVTLSCEQNLNHDAMYWYRQDPGQGLRLIYYSQIVNDFQKGDIAEGYSVSREKKESFPLTVTSAQKNPTAFYLCASSIDPGQKNSPLHFGNGTRLTVT.

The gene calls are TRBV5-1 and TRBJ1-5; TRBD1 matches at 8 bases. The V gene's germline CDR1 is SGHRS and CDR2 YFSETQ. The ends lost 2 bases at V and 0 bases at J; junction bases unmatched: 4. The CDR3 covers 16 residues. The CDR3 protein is CASSLDRGVSNQPQHF. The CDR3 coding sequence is TGCGCCAGCAGCTTAGACAGGGGAGTTAGCAATCAGCCCCAGCATTTT.

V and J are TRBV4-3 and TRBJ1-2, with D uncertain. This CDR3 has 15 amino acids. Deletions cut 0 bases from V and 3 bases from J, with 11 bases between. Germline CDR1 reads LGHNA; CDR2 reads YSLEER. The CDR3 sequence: CASSQDIMRDYGYTF. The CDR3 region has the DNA TGCGCCAGCAGCCAAGATATCATGAGGGACTATGGCTACACCTTC.